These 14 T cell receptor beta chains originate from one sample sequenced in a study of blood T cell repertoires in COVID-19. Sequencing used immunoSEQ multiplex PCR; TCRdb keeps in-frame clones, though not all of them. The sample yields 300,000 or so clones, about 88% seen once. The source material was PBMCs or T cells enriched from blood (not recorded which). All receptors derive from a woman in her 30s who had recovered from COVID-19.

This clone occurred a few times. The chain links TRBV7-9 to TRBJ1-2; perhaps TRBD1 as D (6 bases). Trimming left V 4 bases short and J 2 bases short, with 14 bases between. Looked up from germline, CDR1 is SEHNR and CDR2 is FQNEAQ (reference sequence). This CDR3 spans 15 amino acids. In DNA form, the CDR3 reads TGTGCCAGCAGCTCGGGCCTTACAGGGAACTATGGCTACACCTTC. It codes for CASSSGLTGNYGYTF.

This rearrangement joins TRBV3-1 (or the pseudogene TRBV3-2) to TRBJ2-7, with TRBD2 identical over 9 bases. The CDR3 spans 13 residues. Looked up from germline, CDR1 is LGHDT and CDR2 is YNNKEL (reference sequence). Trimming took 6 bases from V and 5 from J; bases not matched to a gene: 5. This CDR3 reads CASSRTSVHEQYF. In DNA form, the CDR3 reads TGTGCCAGCAGTCGGACTAGCGTCCACGAGCAGTACTTC.

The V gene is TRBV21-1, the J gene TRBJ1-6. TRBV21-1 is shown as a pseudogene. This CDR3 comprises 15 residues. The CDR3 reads CASSFGGGPNSPLHF. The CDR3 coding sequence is TGTGCCAGCAGCTTTGGGGGGGGACCCAATTCACCCCTCCACTTT.

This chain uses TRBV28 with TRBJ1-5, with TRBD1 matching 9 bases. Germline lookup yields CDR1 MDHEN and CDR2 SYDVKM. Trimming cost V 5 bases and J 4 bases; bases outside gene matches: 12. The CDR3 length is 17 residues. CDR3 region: CASSGSQQGARNQPQHF. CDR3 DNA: TGTGCCAGCAGTGGATCCCAACAGGGGGCAAGGAATCAGCCCCAGCATTTT.

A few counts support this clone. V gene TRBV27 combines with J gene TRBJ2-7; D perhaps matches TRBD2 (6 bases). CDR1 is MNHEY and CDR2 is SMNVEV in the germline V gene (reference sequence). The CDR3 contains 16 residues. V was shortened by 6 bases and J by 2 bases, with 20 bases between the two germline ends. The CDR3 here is CASSPMSGQGPYEQYF. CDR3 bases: TGTGCCAGCAGCCCCATGAGCGGGCAGGGACCCTACGAGCAGTACTTC.

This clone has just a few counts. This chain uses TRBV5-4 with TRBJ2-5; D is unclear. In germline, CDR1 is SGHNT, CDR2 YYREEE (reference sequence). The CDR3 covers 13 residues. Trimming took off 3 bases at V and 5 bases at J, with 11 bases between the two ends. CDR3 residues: CASSSSEIETQYF. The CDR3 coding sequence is TGTGCCAGCAGCTCATCCGAGATTGAGACCCAGTACTTC.

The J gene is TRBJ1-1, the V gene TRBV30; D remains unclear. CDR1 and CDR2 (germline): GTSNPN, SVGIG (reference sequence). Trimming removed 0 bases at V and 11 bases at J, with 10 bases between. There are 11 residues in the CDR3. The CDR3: CAWSVPPRAFF. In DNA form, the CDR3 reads TGTGCCTGGAGTGTACCGCCTCGGGCTTTCTTT.

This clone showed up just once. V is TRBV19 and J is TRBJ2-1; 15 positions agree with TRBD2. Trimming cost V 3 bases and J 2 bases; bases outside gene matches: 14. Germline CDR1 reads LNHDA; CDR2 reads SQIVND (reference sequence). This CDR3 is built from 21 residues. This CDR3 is CASSIPGPGLAGGSAYNEQFF. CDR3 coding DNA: TGTGCCAGTAGTATCCCCGGGCCAGGACTAGCGGGGGGGTCTGCCTACAATGAGCAGTTCTTC. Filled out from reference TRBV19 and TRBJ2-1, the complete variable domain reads DGGITQSPKYLFRKEGQNVTLSCEQNLNHDAMYWYRQDPGQGLRLIYYSQIVNDFQKGDIAEGYSVSREKKESFPLTVTSAQKNPTAFYLCASSIPGPGLAGGSAYNEQFFGPGTRLTVL.

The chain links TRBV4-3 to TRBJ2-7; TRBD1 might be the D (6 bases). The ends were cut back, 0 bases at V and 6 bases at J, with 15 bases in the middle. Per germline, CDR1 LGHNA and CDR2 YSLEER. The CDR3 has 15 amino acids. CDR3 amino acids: CASSQDQQGNFEQYF. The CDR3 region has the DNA TGCGCCAGCAGCCAAGATCAACAGGGAAATTTCGAGCAGTACTTC.

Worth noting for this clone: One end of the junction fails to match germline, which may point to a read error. CDR3 nucleotides: TGTGCCAGCAGCCAAGCGCTAGCGGGGGGCCAGTCTTTC. It translates to CASSQALAGGQSF. This chain connects TRBV3-1 (or the pseudogene TRBV3-2) to TRBJ2-6; 11 bases agree with TRBD2. Germline values: CDR1 LGHDT, CDR2 YNNKEL (reference sequence). The CDR3 is 13 residues long.

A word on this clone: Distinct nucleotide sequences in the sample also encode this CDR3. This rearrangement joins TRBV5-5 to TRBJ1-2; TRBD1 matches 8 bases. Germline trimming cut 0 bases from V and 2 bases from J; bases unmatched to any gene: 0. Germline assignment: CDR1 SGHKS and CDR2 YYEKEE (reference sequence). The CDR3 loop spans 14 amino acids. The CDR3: CASSLGDRNYGYTF. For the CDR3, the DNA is TGTGCCAGCAGCTTGGGGGACAGGAACTATGGCTACACCTTC.

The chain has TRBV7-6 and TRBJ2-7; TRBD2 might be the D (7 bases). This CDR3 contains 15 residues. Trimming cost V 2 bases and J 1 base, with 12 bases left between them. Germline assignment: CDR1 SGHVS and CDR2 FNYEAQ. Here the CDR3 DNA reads TGTGCCAGCAGCTTAAACAGGGAGGGTTCCTACGAGCAGTACTTC. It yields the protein CASSLNREGSYEQYF.

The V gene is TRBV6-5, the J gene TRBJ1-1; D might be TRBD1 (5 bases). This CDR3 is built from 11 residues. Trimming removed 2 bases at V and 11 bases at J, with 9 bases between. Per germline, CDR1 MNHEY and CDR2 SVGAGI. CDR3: CASSYAGGAFF. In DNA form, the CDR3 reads TGTGCCAGCAGTTACGCGGGGGGGGCTTTCTTT.

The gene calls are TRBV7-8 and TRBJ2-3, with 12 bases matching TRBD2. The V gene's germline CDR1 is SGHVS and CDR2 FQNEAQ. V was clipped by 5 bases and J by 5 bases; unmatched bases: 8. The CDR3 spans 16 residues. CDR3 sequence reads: CASSPRLAGAVDTQYF. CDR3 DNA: TGTGCCAGCAGCCCGAGACTAGCGGGGGCGGTAGATACGCAGTATTTT.